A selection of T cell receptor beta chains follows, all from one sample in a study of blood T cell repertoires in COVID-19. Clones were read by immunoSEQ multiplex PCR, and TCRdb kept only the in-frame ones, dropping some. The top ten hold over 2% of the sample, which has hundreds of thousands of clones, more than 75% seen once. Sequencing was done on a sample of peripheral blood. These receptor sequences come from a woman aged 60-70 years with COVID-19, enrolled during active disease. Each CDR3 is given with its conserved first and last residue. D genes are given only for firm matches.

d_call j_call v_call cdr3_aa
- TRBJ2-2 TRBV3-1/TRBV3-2 CASREGQTFTGELFF
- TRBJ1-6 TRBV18 CASSSSSYNSPLHF
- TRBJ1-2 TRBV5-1 CASRNSGQAYTF
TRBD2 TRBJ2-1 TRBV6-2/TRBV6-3 CASSFERGGPSYNEQFF
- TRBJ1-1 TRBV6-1 CASSVGVGVRTNTEAFF
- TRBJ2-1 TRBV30 CAWRQAGSGNEQFF
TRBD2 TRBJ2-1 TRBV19 CASHLGLAGGPSFF
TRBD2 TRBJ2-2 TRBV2 CASSEEKRGVSNTGELFF
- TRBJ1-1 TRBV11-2 CASSLVKAGGEAFF
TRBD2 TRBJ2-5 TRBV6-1 CASSEERAGGETQYF
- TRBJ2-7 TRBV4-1 CASSQTGNYEQYF
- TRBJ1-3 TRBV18 CASSPGLGGRTFTGNTIYF
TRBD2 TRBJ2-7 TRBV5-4 CASSPQRGPSYEQYF
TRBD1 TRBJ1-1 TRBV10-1 CASSASTGGGDLLNTEAFF
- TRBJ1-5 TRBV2 CASNAEGDQPQHF
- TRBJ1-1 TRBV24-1 CATSDPRHLWDTEAFF
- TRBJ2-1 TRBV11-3 CASSLQGREQFF
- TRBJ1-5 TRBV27 CASREGNQPQHF
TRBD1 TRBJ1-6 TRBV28 CASSTRTGFLNSPLHF
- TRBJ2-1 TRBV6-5 CASSYDWDNEQFF
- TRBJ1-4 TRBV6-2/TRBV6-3 CASSRASGNEKLFF
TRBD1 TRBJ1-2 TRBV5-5 CASSRGQSNYGYTF
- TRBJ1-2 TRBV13 CASSVLNYGYTF
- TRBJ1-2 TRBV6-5 CASNNIGGATYGYTF
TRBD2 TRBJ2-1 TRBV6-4 CASTVSGGLGEQFF
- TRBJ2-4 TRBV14 CASSQVGLFGAKNIQYF
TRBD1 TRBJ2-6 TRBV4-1 CASSQDGTGLSGANVLTF
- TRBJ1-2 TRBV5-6 CASSFRFEGSRANYGYTF
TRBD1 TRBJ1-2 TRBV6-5 CASSTPGTGKEGYTF
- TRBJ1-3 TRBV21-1 CASSPQGSNSGNTIYF
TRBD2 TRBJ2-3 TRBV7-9 CASSSAGADTQYF
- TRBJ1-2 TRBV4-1 CASSDVRGFVYGYTF
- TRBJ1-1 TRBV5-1 CASSADTYTEAFF
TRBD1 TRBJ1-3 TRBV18 CASSRDRAGNTIYF
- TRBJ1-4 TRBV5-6 CASSTLRGYEKLFF
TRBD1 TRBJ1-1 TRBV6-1 CASSEGGTGAFF
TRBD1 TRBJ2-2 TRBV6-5 CASSYSTGEDTGELFF
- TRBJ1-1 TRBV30 CAWCPRSDTEAFF
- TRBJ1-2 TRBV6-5 CASSYSAGVDGYTF
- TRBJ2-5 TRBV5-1 CASSLGVGALQETQYF
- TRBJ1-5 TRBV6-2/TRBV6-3 CASSSARRNYQPQHF
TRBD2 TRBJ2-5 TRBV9 CASSVGAAGRGETQYF
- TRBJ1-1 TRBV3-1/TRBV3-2 CASSQGPGRGGTEAFF
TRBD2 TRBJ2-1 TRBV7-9 CASSLGRGEYNEQFF
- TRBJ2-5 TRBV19 CASSADRYQKETQYF
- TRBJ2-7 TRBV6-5 CASSPLWGGTLEQYF
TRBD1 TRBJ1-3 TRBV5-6 CASSTRTGVSGNTIYF
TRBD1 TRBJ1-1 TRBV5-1 CASSFTTGGNTEAFF
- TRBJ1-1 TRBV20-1 CSAIMNTEAFF
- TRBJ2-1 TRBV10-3 CAISPARQGFPGDEQFF
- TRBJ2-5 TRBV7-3 CASSFSPRETQYF
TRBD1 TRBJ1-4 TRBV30 CAWARTGAGEKLFF
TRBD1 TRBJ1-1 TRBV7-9 CASSLPGQGNTEAFF
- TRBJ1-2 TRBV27 CASSSRDNYGYTF
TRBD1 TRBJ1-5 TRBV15 CATGDRGLNQPQHF
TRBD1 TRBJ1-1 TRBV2 CASRQGVNTEAFF
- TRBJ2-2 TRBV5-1 CASSPQDWSNTGELFF
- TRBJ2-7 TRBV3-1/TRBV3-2 CASSQTTGGEQYF
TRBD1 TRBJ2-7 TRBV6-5 CASSTRRGLDEQYF
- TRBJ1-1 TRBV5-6 CASSPDRPTTEAFF